This T cell receptor (beta chain) was captured in a study of T cell changes during pregnancy in multiple sclerosis. TCRdb's copy holds only in-frame clones and misses some; the assay was immunoSEQ multiplex PCR. This table has tens of thousands of clones, 92% appearing once. This CDR3 has 18 amino acids. Germline lookup yields CDR1 ENHRY and CDR2 SYGVKD. The junction had 9 bases not matched to a gene; V was cut back by 7 bases and J by 0 bases. The TCR comes from a female donor with multiple sclerosis, enrolled in a pregnancy study. Sequences were derived from peripheral blood, sampled in the first trimester of pregnancy. The chain employs TRBV10-3 and TRBJ2-1, with 13 bases lining up with TRBD2. CDR3 region: CAITEGLAGTFSYNEQFF. DNA of the CDR3: TGTGCCATCACCGAGGGACTAGCGGGGACTTTCTCCTACAATGAGCAGTTCTTC.